A selection of T cell receptor beta chains follows, all from one sample in a study of blood T cell repertoires in COVID-19. The repertoire was sequenced with immunoSEQ multiplex PCR; TCRdb's copy has only in-frame clones and lacks some. The table lists 260,000 or so clones, more than 75% of them singletons. The sequenced material came from PBMCs or T cells enriched from blood (not recorded which). These receptors were taken from a man aged 18 to 29 who had recovered from COVID-19. Each CDR3 is given with its conserved first and last residue. The D gene is left open where the match is weak. The listing skips clone size in some rows; elsewhere it reads once, few, many or a size class.

D gene: TRBD1; V gene: TRBV14; CDR3 length: 16; J gene: TRBJ1-4; clone size: .; CDR3 protein: CASSQQDRGTNEKLFF; CDR3 DNA: TGTGCCAGCAGCCAACAGGACAGGGGCACTAATGAAAAACTGTTTTTT
D gene: .; V gene: TRBV5-1; CDR3 length: 16; J gene: TRBJ2-7; clone size: once; CDR3 protein: CASSLGVGQRSYEQYF; CDR3 DNA: TGCGCCAGCAGCTTGGGGGTCGGACAGCGTAGCTACGAGCAGTACTTC
D gene: .; V gene: TRBV19; CDR3 length: 18; J gene: TRBJ1-1; clone size: .; CDR3 protein: CASSLAGVNNGLNTEAFF; CDR3 DNA: TGTGCCAGTAGTCTGGCAGGGGTGAATAATGGGCTGAACACTGAAGCTTTCTTT
D gene: .; V gene: TRBV11-3; CDR3 length: 12; J gene: TRBJ1-1; clone size: .; CDR3 protein: CASSLQYTEAFF; CDR3 DNA: TGTGCCAGCAGCTTACAATACACTGAAGCTTTCTTT
D gene: .; V gene: TRBV19; CDR3 length: 12; J gene: TRBJ1-5; clone size: .; CDR3 protein: CASSIDLQPQHF; CDR3 DNA: TGTGCCAGTAGTATAGATCTTCAGCCCCAGCATTTT
D gene: TRBD1; V gene: TRBV5-1; CDR3 length: 14; J gene: TRBJ2-2; clone size: .; CDR3 protein: CASSRTGSTGELFF; CDR3 DNA: TGCGCCAGCAGCCGGACAGGGTCCACCGGGGAGCTGTTTTTT
D gene: TRBD1; V gene: TRBV3-1/TRBV3-2; CDR3 length: 17; J gene: TRBJ1-6; clone size: .; CDR3 protein: CASSPGTGRPYNSPLHF; CDR3 DNA: TGTGCCAGCAGCCCGGGGACAGGGAGGCCATATAATTCACCCCTCCACTTT
D gene: .; V gene: TRBV2; CDR3 length: 13; J gene: TRBJ2-5; clone size: .; CDR3 protein: CASSVIGRETQYF; CDR3 DNA: TGTGCCAGCAGTGTTATCGGGAGAGAGACCCAGTACTTC
D gene: .; V gene: TRBV7-8; CDR3 length: 17; J gene: TRBJ2-7; clone size: .; CDR3 protein: CASSLNPGWGPDYEQYF; CDR3 DNA: TGTGCCAGCAGCTTAAACCCCGGGTGGGGGCCCGACTACGAGCAGTACTTC
D gene: TRBD1; V gene: TRBV5-1; CDR3 length: 18; J gene: TRBJ1-6; clone size: .; CDR3 protein: CASSLIFQGRGLDSPLHF; CDR3 DNA: TGCGCCAGCAGCTTGATCTTCCAGGGTAGGGGGCTTGATTCACCCCTCCACTTT
D gene: .; V gene: TRBV20-1; CDR3 length: 16; J gene: TRBJ1-6; clone size: once; CDR3 protein: CSASLTASSYNSPLHF; CDR3 DNA: TGCAGTGCTAGTCTGACAGCGAGCTCCTATAATTCACCCCTCCACTTT
D gene: TRBD1; V gene: TRBV24-1; CDR3 length: 14; J gene: TRBJ2-1; clone size: .; CDR3 protein: CATSEAGTGGRQFF; CDR3 DNA: TGTGCCACCAGTGAAGCCGGGACAGGGGGTCGGCAGTTCTTC
D gene: .; V gene: TRBV5-4; CDR3 length: 13; J gene: TRBJ2-5; clone size: .; CDR3 protein: CASSLDIQETQYF; CDR3 DNA: TGTGCCAGCAGCCTGGACATCCAAGAGACCCAGTACTTC
D gene: .; V gene: TRBV5-1; CDR3 length: 14; J gene: TRBJ1-4; clone size: .; CDR3 protein: CASSLGPSGEKLFF; CDR3 DNA: TGCGCCAGCAGCTTGGGGCCTTCAGGTGAAAAACTGTTTTTT
D gene: TRBD2; V gene: TRBV5-6; CDR3 length: 15; J gene: TRBJ2-7; clone size: .; CDR3 protein: CASSAATAGGYEQYF; CDR3 DNA: TGTGCCAGCAGTGCAGCAACTGCGGGGGGGTACGAGCAGTACTTC
D gene: .; V gene: TRBV7-8; CDR3 length: 16; J gene: TRBJ1-4; clone size: .; CDR3 protein: CASSLVRGGSNEKLFF; CDR3 DNA: TGTGCCAGCAGCTTAGTTAGAGGTGGTTCTAATGAAAAACTGTTTTTT
D gene: TRBD2; V gene: TRBV5-1; CDR3 length: 14; J gene: TRBJ2-1; clone size: few; CDR3 protein: CASSLGGRENEQFF; CDR3 DNA: TGCGCCAGCAGCTTAGGCGGGAGAGAGAATGAGCAGTTCTTC
D gene: TRBD1; V gene: TRBV7-9; CDR3 length: 13; J gene: TRBJ1-4; clone size: .; CDR3 protein: CASSLLGQGKLFF; CDR3 DNA: TGTGCCAGCAGCTTACTGGGACAGGGAAAACTGTTTTTT
D gene: TRBD1; V gene: TRBV19; CDR3 length: 16; J gene: TRBJ1-4; clone size: .; CDR3 protein: CASSAATGVVGEKLFF; CDR3 DNA: TGTGCCAGTAGTGCCGCGACAGGGGTAGTTGGTGAAAAACTGTTTTTT
D gene: TRBD1; V gene: TRBV19; CDR3 length: 16; J gene: TRBJ1-2; clone size: few; CDR3 protein: CASSTKGTGGNYGYTF; CDR3 DNA: TGTGCCAGTAGTACCAAGGGGACAGGGGGCAACTATGGCTACACCTTC
D gene: .; V gene: TRBV5-1; CDR3 length: 14; J gene: TRBJ2-1; clone size: .; CDR3 protein: CASSLGDSYNEQFF; CDR3 DNA: TGCGCCAGCAGCTTGGGGGACTCATACAATGAGCAGTTCTTC
D gene: .; V gene: TRBV19; CDR3 length: 13; J gene: TRBJ2-7; clone size: .; CDR3 protein: CASSLTGFYEQYF; CDR3 DNA: TGTGCCAGTAGTCTTACAGGGTTCTACGAGCAGTACTTC
D gene: .; V gene: TRBV29-1; CDR3 length: 10; J gene: TRBJ2-1; clone size: few; CDR3 protein: CSVVVTSQFF; CDR3 DNA: TGCAGTGTTGTAGTGACTAGTCAGTTCTTC
D gene: .; V gene: TRBV6-5; CDR3 length: 14; J gene: TRBJ2-7; clone size: .; CDR3 protein: CASENTGLSYEQYF; CDR3 DNA: TGTGCCAGCGAAAATACAGGGTTGTCCTACGAGCAGTACTTC
D gene: TRBD1; V gene: TRBV6-5; CDR3 length: 15; J gene: TRBJ1-1; clone size: .; CDR3 protein: CASSSDLQGRTEAFF; CDR3 DNA: TGTGCCAGCAGCAGTGACCTACAGGGGCGGACTGAAGCTTTCTTT
D gene: TRBD2; V gene: TRBV5-1; CDR3 length: 14; J gene: TRBJ2-1; clone size: .; CDR3 protein: CASSLGAGANEQFF; CDR3 DNA: TGCGCCAGCAGCTTAGGAGCGGGAGCCAATGAGCAGTTCTTC
D gene: .; V gene: TRBV18; CDR3 length: 13; J gene: TRBJ2-5; clone size: .; CDR3 protein: CASSPRSRETQYF; CDR3 DNA: TGTGCCAGCTCACCAAGGAGCAGAGAGACCCAGTACTTC
D gene: TRBD1; V gene: TRBV10-2; CDR3 length: 14; J gene: TRBJ1-5; clone size: .; CDR3 protein: CASSEPGQSQPQHF; CDR3 DNA: TGCGCCAGCAGTGAACCGGGACAGTCTCAGCCCCAGCATTTT
D gene: .; V gene: TRBV5-1; CDR3 length: 14; J gene: TRBJ2-5; clone size: .; CDR3 protein: CASSSRPGQETQYF; CDR3 DNA: TGCGCCAGCAGCTCCCGCCCAGGCCAAGAGACCCAGTACTTC
D gene: .; V gene: TRBV18; CDR3 length: 15; J gene: TRBJ2-3; clone size: .; CDR3 protein: CASSPTGYPTDTQYF; CDR3 DNA: TGTGCCAGCTCACCGACGGGATACCCAACAGATACGCAGTATTTT
D gene: TRBD1; V gene: TRBV6-7; CDR3 length: 14; J gene: TRBJ2-6; clone size: .; CDR3 protein: CANTGGHGANVLTF; CDR3 DNA: TGTGCCAATACAGGGGGCCATGGGGCCAACGTCCTGACTTTC
D gene: .; V gene: TRBV2; CDR3 length: 15; J gene: TRBJ2-3; clone size: few; CDR3 protein: CASTQRDRGRDTQYF; CDR3 DNA: TGTGCCAGCACCCAACGGGACAGAGGGAGGGATACGCAGTATTTT
D gene: .; V gene: TRBV6-6; CDR3 length: 16; J gene: TRBJ1-1; clone size: .; CDR3 protein: CASSRDETHMNTEAFF; CDR3 DNA: TGTGCCAGCAGTCGAGACGAGACACATATGAACACTGAAGCTTTCTTT
D gene: .; V gene: TRBV12-3/TRBV12-4; CDR3 length: 13; J gene: TRBJ2-2; clone size: once; CDR3 protein: CASSLGSAGELFF; CDR3 DNA: TGTGCCAGCAGTTTGGGGAGCGCCGGGGAGCTGTTTTTT
D gene: TRBD1; V gene: TRBV19; CDR3 length: 18; J gene: TRBJ2-4; clone size: .; CDR3 protein: CASSTPRGGDLAKNIQYF; CDR3 DNA: TGTGCCAGTAGTACCCCTAGAGGGGGCGACCTAGCCAAAAACATTCAGTACTTC
D gene: TRBD1; V gene: TRBV7-8; CDR3 length: 18; J gene: TRBJ1-2; clone size: .; CDR3 protein: CASSSWPRETGVGDGYTF; CDR3 DNA: TGTGCCAGCAGCTCCTGGCCCCGGGAGACAGGGGTTGGAGATGGCTACACCTTC
D gene: .; V gene: TRBV20-1; CDR3 length: 12; J gene: TRBJ1-2; clone size: .; CDR3 protein: CSASAGAHGYTF; CDR3 DNA: TGCAGTGCTAGTGCAGGGGCTCACGGCTACACCTTC
D gene: .; V gene: TRBV4-1; CDR3 length: 16; J gene: TRBJ1-2; clone size: .; CDR3 protein: CASSQDGQGVNYGYTF; CDR3 DNA: TGCGCCAGCAGCCAAGATGGCCAGGGTGTGAACTATGGCTACACCTTC
D gene: .; V gene: TRBV6-5; CDR3 length: 15; J gene: TRBJ2-7; clone size: .; CDR3 protein: CASSSWSGGSYEQYF; CDR3 DNA: TGTGCCAGCAGTTCTTGGAGTGGTGGGAGCTACGAGCAGTACTTC
D gene: TRBD1; V gene: TRBV5-1; CDR3 length: 19; J gene: TRBJ2-3; clone size: few; CDR3 protein: CASSLARGTGGLGTDTQYF; CDR3 DNA: TGCGCCAGCAGCTTGGCCAGGGGGACAGGGGGCCTCGGAACAGATACGCAGTATTTT
D gene: TRBD2; V gene: TRBV5-5; CDR3 length: 17; J gene: TRBJ2-5; clone size: few; CDR3 protein: CASSPRTSGGVQETQYF; CDR3 DNA: TGTGCCAGCAGCCCAAGGACTAGCGGGGGGGTTCAAGAGACCCAGTACTTC
D gene: .; V gene: TRBV19; CDR3 length: 15; J gene: TRBJ2-1; clone size: .; CDR3 protein: CASSSDWRPYNEQFF; CDR3 DNA: TGTGCCAGTAGTTCAGACTGGAGGCCCTACAATGAGCAGTTCTTC
D gene: TRBD2; V gene: TRBV14; CDR3 length: 17; J gene: TRBJ2-1; clone size: .; CDR3 protein: CASSQLPGLAGHNEQFF; CDR3 DNA: TGTGCCAGCAGCCAACTCCCGGGACTAGCGGGGCACAATGAGCAGTTCTTC
D gene: TRBD2; V gene: TRBV4-2; CDR3 length: 16; J gene: TRBJ2-3; clone size: .; CDR3 protein: CASSQQSGRFTDTQYF; CDR3 DNA: TGTGCCAGCAGCCAACAAAGCGGGAGGTTCACAGATACGCAGTATTTT
D gene: .; V gene: TRBV11-2; CDR3 length: 14; J gene: TRBJ1-2; clone size: few; CDR3 protein: CASSLRQASYGYTF; CDR3 DNA: TGTGCCAGCAGCTTGAGACAGGCCTCCTATGGCTACACCTTC
D gene: TRBD1; V gene: TRBV2; CDR3 length: 15; J gene: TRBJ2-7; clone size: .; CDR3 protein: CASSEGDRGIYEQYF; CDR3 DNA: TGTGCCAGCAGTGAAGGGGACAGGGGGATCTACGAGCAGTACTTC
D gene: .; V gene: TRBV5-1; CDR3 length: 13; J gene: TRBJ2-5; clone size: .; CDR3 protein: CASSVTLRETQYF; CDR3 DNA: TGCGCCAGCAGCGTAACGCTGCGAGAGACCCAGTACTTC
D gene: .; V gene: TRBV7-9; CDR3 length: 13; J gene: TRBJ1-1; clone size: few; CDR3 protein: CASSGRGHTEAFF; CDR3 DNA: TGTGCCAGCAGCGGGAGAGGGCACACTGAAGCTTTCTTT
D gene: TRBD2; V gene: TRBV5-1; CDR3 length: 14; J gene: TRBJ2-5; clone size: .; CDR3 protein: CASSILAGEETQYF; CDR3 DNA: TGCGCCAGCAGCATACTAGCGGGGGAAGAGACCCAGTACTTC
D gene: .; V gene: TRBV5-1; CDR3 length: 13; J gene: TRBJ1-4; clone size: .; CDR3 protein: CASSDQGDEKLFF; CDR3 DNA: TGCGCCAGCAGCGATCAGGGTGATGAAAAACTGTTTTTT